The 12 T cell receptor beta chains in this list originate from one sample, sequenced in a study of CD8 T cells in ankylosing spondylitis. TCRdb analysed the 5' RACE reads with MiXCR anew, one entry per CDR3 protein. This table holds 800,000 to 900,000 distinct CDR3 sequences, 12% found once. These receptors lack a known antigen. Points from the study as a whole: What seemed typical of ankylosing spondylitis blood was a TCR beta motif built from 7 or 8 highly homologous variants.

Sequencing was carried out using blood, either unsorted or a sorted T cell fraction (not recorded which). Receptor source: a male donor with ankylosing spondylitis.

Ten or more counts support this clonotype. The V gene is TRBV2, the J gene TRBJ2-7; D possibly uses TRBD1 or TRBD2 (5 bases each). The V end lost 4 bases, the J end lost 5 bases, and 15 bases lay between the germline ends. CDR1 and CDR2 from the germline V gene are SNHLY and FYNNEI. CDR3 length equals 14 residues. In nucleotides, the CDR3 is TGTGCCAGCAGTGCACCGGGACCGACTAACGAGCAGTACTTC. Translating gives CASSAPGPTNEQYF.

The rearrangement links TRBV5-6 to TRBJ1-6; no clear D gene. V lost 1 base to trimming and J lost 8 bases, with 10 bases between them. CDR1 and CDR2 from the germline V gene are SGHDT and YYEEEE. This CDR3 contains 14 residues. CDR3: CASSLTGPDSPLHF. The DNA for the CDR3 is TGTGCCAGCAGCTTGACGGGCCCCGATTCACCCCTCCACTTT.

This clonotype appeared many times. The rearrangement uses TRBV5-6 and TRBJ1-2; 7 nucleotides align to TRBD1. The CDR3 covers 15 residues. V shed 1 base, J shed 4 bases, and the junction held 7 bases outside the gene matches. Germline lookup yields CDR1 SGHDT and CDR2 YYEEEE. The CDR3 region has the DNA TGTGCCAGCAGCTTGCGGACAGGAAGTTTCTATGGCTACACCTTC. Protein sequence: CASSLRTGSFYGYTF.

A few counts support this clonotype. The rearrangement joins TRBV29-1 to TRBJ1-1; unclear D gene. The germline V gene encodes CDR1 SQVTM and CDR2 ANQGSEA. The CDR3 is 11 amino acids. V was cut by 8 bases and J by 7 bases, with 14 bases left in between. The CDR3 is CSTRARVEAFF. The CDR3 DNA follows: TGCAGCACCCGGGCTAGGGTTGAAGCTTTCTTT.

The V gene is TRBV20-1, the J gene TRBJ2-1, with TRBD2 matching 13 bases. The V and J ends lost 3 bases and 9 bases, in that order; junction bases with no gene match: 11. CDR1 and CDR2 (germline): DFQATT, SNEGSKA (reference sequence). The CDR3 is 16 residues long. CDR3 region: CSASPLAGGRSGEQFF. Written as DNA, the CDR3 is TGCAGTGCTAGCCCACTAGCGGGAGGGCGCAGTGGTGAGCAGTTCTTC.

This clonotype was observed a few times. This chain uses TRBV7-2 with TRBJ1-2; D not certain. V lost 1 base and J lost 12, with 9 bases in between. Germline assignment: CDR1 SGHTA and CDR2 FQGNSA. The CDR3 runs 11 residues. CDR3 region: CASSLDRLNTF. CDR3 DNA: TGTGCCAGCAGCTTAGATAGGTTGAACACCTTC. Combining the CDR3 with reference TRBV7-2 and TRBJ1-2 gives the whole variable domain GAGVSQSPSNKVTEKGKDVELRCDPISGHTALYWYRQSLGQGLEFLIYFQGNSAPDKSGLPSDRFSAERTGGSVSTLTIQRTQQEDSAVYLCASSLDRLNTFGSGTRLTVV.

The table lists this clonotype with a few counts. This sequence joins TRBV20-1 and TRBJ2-7; 10 positions match TRBD2. V trimming: 6 bases; J trimming: 3 bases; junction bases outside the gene matches: 11. The germline gives CDR1 DFQATT, CDR2 SNEGSKA (reference sequence). The CDR3 length is 15 residues. The CDR3, as DNA: TGCAGTGCCCCAAAGGGCGCTAGCGGGAGCTACGAGCAGTACTTC. Its translation is CSAPKGASGSYEQYF.

This clonotype was counted only a few times. The rearrangement uses TRBV12-3 or TRBV12-4 and TRBJ1-3, with 8 bases lining up with TRBD1. V lost 6 bases and J lost 0; bases outside the gene matches: 7. The CDR3 contains 16 residues. The CDR3 nucleotides read TGTGCCAGCAGCCACGGAACAGGGGGCTCTGGAAACACCATATATTTT. Translated, it gives CASSHGTGGSGNTIYF.

The V and J genes are TRBV5-5 and TRBJ2-5, with no clear D. The V and J ends lost 6 bases and 0 bases respectively, with 6 bases between them. This CDR3 comprises 12 residues. Per the germline V gene, CDR1 is SGHKS and CDR2 is YYEKEE (reference sequence). CDR3 region: CASMGYQETQYF. CDR3 DNA: TGTGCCAGCATGGGGTACCAAGAGACCCAGTACTTC.

The DNA of the CDR3 is TGCGCCAGCGGCCCACAGGGAGGGGGTGAAAAACTGTTTTTT. This encodes CASGPQGGGEKLFF. The chain is built from TRBV5-1 and TRBJ1-4, with D possibly TRBD1 on 6 matching bases. Trimming took off 7 bases at V and 7 bases at J, with 17 bases between the two ends. The CDR3 is 14 amino acids. Germline-derived CDR1 and CDR2 are SGHRS and YFSETQ.

This clonotype was counted ten times or more. V and J are TRBV4-3 and TRBJ1-1, with a tentative D call TRBD1 (5 bases). Germline CDR1 and CDR2: LGHNA and YSLEER. Trimming cost V 2 bases and J 0 bases, with 7 bases left between them. The CDR3 runs 14 residues. The CDR3 sequence: CASSQSGLNTEAFF. CDR3 DNA: TGCGCCAGCAGCCAATCAGGGTTGAACACTGAAGCTTTCTTT.

The V call is TRBV20-1, the J call TRBJ2-2, with a weak D call TRBD2 (6 bases). The CDR3 consists of 16 residues. V was clipped by 3 bases and J by 0 bases, with 14 bases between them. The germline gives CDR1 DFQATT, CDR2 SNEGSKA (reference sequence). Written as DNA, the CDR3 is TGCAGTGCTAGCGCCGCGGGGCGAGCGAACACCGGGGAGCTGTTTTTT. As protein: CSASAAGRANTGELFF.